This TCR beta chain came from a study of shared clonotypes between healthy human individuals. Selected positively for CCR7 and CD45RO-negative, naive CD8 cells excluded terminally differentiated effector memory CD45RA+ cells. CDR1 and CDR2 from the germline V gene are MGHRA and YSYEKL. The CDR3 runs to 16 residues. V gave up 1 base and J gave up 4 bases; unmatched junction bases: 8. Worth noting for this clone: This sample also contains other DNA sequences that code for the same CDR3.

Some clones are missing from TCRdb's copy, which holds only in-frame ones; the method was immunoSEQ multiplex PCR. This table has under 2,000,000 clones, about 95% appearing once. This receptor was identified in a man between 18 and 29 years old in good health. The specimen sequenced was naive CD8+ T cells sorted from blood. The chain recombines TRBV4-1 with TRBJ2-5; 8 bases line up with TRBD2. The CDR3 is CASSQAPGLAGETQYF. The CDR3 bases are TGCGCCAGCAGCCAAGCCCCTGGACTAGCCGGAGAGACCCAGTACTTC.